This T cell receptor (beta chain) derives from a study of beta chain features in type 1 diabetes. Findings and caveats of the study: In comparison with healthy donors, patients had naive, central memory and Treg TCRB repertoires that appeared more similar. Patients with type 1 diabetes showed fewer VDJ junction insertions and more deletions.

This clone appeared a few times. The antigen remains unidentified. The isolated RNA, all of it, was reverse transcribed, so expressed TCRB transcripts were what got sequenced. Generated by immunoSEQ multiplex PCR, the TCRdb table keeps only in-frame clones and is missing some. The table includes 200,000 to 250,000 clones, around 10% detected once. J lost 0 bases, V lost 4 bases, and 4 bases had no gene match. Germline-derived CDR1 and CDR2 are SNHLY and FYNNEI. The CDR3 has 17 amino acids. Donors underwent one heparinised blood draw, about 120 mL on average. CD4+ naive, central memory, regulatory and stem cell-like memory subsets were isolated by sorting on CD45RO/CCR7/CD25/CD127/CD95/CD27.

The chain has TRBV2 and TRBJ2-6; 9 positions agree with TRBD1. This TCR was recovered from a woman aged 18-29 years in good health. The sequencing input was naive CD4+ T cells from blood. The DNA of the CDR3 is TGTGCCAGCAGTGGGGACAGGGTCCGCTCTGGGGCCAACGTCCTGACTTTC. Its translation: CASSGDRVRSGANVLTF.